Listed below are T cell receptor beta chains from one sample, sequenced in a study of T cells in Graves' hyperthyroidism and ophthalmopathy. TCRdb reprocessed the multiplex PCR reads with MiXCR, giving one entry per CDR3 protein. The sample lists about 700,000 distinct CDR3 sequences; 14% were seen once. The sample comprised blood. These receptors all stem from a young woman with Graves' hyperthyroidism. Each CDR3 is given with its conserved first and last residue. Fields, in order: J gene, V gene, clone size, D gene, CDR3 DNA, CDR3 protein. D genes are given only for firm matches. Size is stated for part of the rows, as once, few or many counts, or as a class when the clone is expanded.

TRBJ2-7 TRBV30 NA NA TGTGCCTGGAGGGCCGGGGCCTACGAGCAGTACTTC CAWRAGAYEQYF
TRBJ1-1 TRBV2 few NA TGTGCCAGCACCGGGGGCGCGATGAACACTGAAGCTTTCTTT CASTGGAMNTEAFF
TRBJ2-7 TRBV11-2 many NA TGTGCCAGCAGCTTAGTATTCCACGAGCAGTACTTC CASSLVFHEQYF
TRBJ1-1 TRBV2 many NA TGTGCCAGCAGTGAAGCAAAGGTCGACAGGAGGGCGGCTTTCTTT CASSEAKVDRRAAFF
TRBJ2-2 TRBV6-9 NA NA TGTGCCAGCAGTTACTATGCTTCGAACACCGGGGAGCTGTTTTTT CASSYYASNTGELFF
TRBJ2-1 TRBV27 many NA TGTGCCAGCAGTTCCTACGGGACCTCGAGCTCCTACAATGAGCAGTTCTTC CASSSYGTSSSYNEQFF
TRBJ2-1 TRBV6-1 many NA TGTGCCAGCAGGCGACAGGCTAACAATGAGCAGTTCTTC CASRRQANNEQFF
TRBJ2-7 TRBV20-1 NA NA TGCAGTGCTATACTATATTACGAGCAGTACTTC CSAILYYEQYF
TRBJ2-7 TRBV11-3 many TRBD1 TGTGCCAGCAGCTTGGCCCCCAAGGGGGCGAGGGACGAGCAGTACTTC CASSLAPKGARDEQYF
TRBJ1-5 TRBV12-3/TRBV12-4 many NA TGTGCCAGCAGTTTAAGGGGACATCGGGTCGGGCCCCAGCATTTT CASSLRGHRVGPQHF
TRBJ2-7 TRBV5-5 few NA TGTGCCAGCAGCTACTTATACAGCTCCTACGAGCAGTACTTC CASSYLYSSYEQYF
TRBJ2-7 TRBV5-6 few TRBD1 TGTGCCAGCAGCTTTAACTGGGACAGGGAGGACTACGAGCAGTACTTC CASSFNWDREDYEQYF
TRBJ1-5 TRBV20-1 many NA TGCAGTGCTAGTGGCAGGGCCGGGCCCCAGCATTTT CSASGRAGPQHF
TRBJ2-3 TRBV20-1 many NA TGCAGTGCTAGACGGCGGAGCAGCACAGATACGCAGTATTTT CSARRRSSTDTQYF
TRBJ2-1 TRBV20-1 few TRBD2 TGCAGCACCGGGACTAGCGACTACAATGAGCAGTTCTTC CSTGTSDYNEQFF
TRBJ1-1 TRBV2 NA NA TGTGCCAGCAGCCCCCAGGTTGTAGCTTTCTTT CASSPQVVAFF
TRBJ2-7 TRBV7-9 few NA TGTGCCAGCAGCCCACCGGCTTCGAACGAGCAGTACTTC CASSPPASNEQYF
TRBJ2-1 TRBV7-6 many TRBD2 TGTGCCAGCAGCTTAGCGCCCCCGGGAGGAGCCTACAATGAGCAGTTCTTC CASSLAPPGGAYNEQFF
TRBJ2-7 TRBV2 many TRBD2 TGTGCCAGCAGTTCTTCATCGGGGGGGGTCGAGCAGTACTTC CASSSSSGGVEQYF
TRBJ2-7 TRBV5-1 few NA TGCGCCAGCAGCTTGGGACAGGCGAGCCTTACCTACGAGCAGTACTTC CASSLGQASLTYEQYF
TRBJ2-2 TRBV30 many TRBD2 TGTGCCTGGACCCCGGGACTAGCGAACACCGGGGAGCTGTTTTTT CAWTPGLANTGELFF
TRBJ1-6 TRBV11-2 many NA TGTGCCAGCAGTGGAACTCAGGGCAGCTCCTATAATTCACCCCTCCACTTT CASSGTQGSSYNSPLHF
TRBJ2-1 TRBV7-9 few NA TGTGCCAGCAGCCATGGGGGGATACTGTACAATGAGCAGTTCTTC CASSHGGILYNEQFF
TRBJ1-5 TRBV28 NA TRBD1 TGTGCCAGCAACCCCGGGACAGGGGATCAGCCCCAGCATTTT CASNPGTGDQPQHF
TRBJ1-3 TRBV6-9 few TRBD1 TGTGCCAGCAGTTGGACAGGGGACGGAAACACCATATATTTT CASSWTGDGNTIYF
TRBJ2-1 TRBV29-1 many NA TGCAGCGTTGGGGGACTCCGGGATGAGCAGTTCTTC CSVGGLRDEQFF
TRBJ2-7 TRBV7-9 NA NA TGTGCCAGCAGCCCCCCGGACCCTGAAGACTACGAGCAGTACTTC CASSPPDPEDYEQYF
TRBJ1-5 TRBV30 many NA TGTGCCTGGACCAAGGTCGAGGGTCAGCCCCAGCATTTT CAWTKVEGQPQHF
TRBJ2-5 TRBV5-1 few NA TGCGCCAGCAGCCGCCCGACAGGCACGAACCAAGAGACCCAGTACTTC CASSRPTGTNQETQYF
TRBJ2-5 TRBV6-5 many TRBD2 TGTGCCAGCAGTTACACTAGCGGTACCTCTCAAGAGACCCAGTACTTC CASSYTSGTSQETQYF
TRBJ2-7 TRBV19 NA NA TGTGCCAGTAGTACGAGGGGGACCTACGAGCAGTACTTC CASSTRGTYEQYF
TRBJ2-1 TRBV9 NA NA TGTGCCAGCAGCGTATTTGATTACGGGAGCTCCTACAATGAGCAGTTCTTC CASSVFDYGSSYNEQFF
TRBJ2-3 TRBV6-1 many NA TGTGCCAGCAGACCTACCATGGACAGTCCGACCACAGATACGCAGTATTTT CASRPTMDSPTTDTQYF
TRBJ1-2 TRBV18 many NA TGTGCCAGCTCTCCCGCGGGACGGAACTATGGCTACACCTTC CASSPAGRNYGYTF
TRBJ1-5 TRBV20-1 NA NA TGCAGTGCTAGTGGGCAAGATCAGCCCCAGCATTTT CSASGQDQPQHF
TRBJ2-1 TRBV30 many TRBD2 TGTGCCTGGAGCTATCTAGCGGGAGTGGGAAGTGAGCAGTTCTTC CAWSYLAGVGSEQFF
TRBJ2-7 TRBV15 many NA TGTGCCACCAGCAGAGATACCCCCTTTTTTTGGGGGGCTAACGAGCAGTACTTC CATSRDTPFFWGANEQYF
TRBJ2-1 TRBV28 once NA TGTGCCGGCAGCACGTTGGGGGCGGTATCCTACAATGAGCAGTTCTTC CAGSTLGAVSYNEQFF
TRBJ1-1 TRBV12-3/TRBV12-4 NA NA TGTGCCAGCAGTTCTCTGGGGCGCGAAGCTTTCTTT CASSSLGREAFF
TRBJ2-1 TRBV7-3 many TRBD2 TGTGCCAGCAGCCCCGGGACTAGCGGATTCTACAATGAGCAGTTCTTC CASSPGTSGFYNEQFF
TRBJ2-3 TRBV6-4 NA TRBD1 TGTGCCAGCAGTCTTACCGGGACAGGGCCCCGTAGTACTAGCACAGATACGCAGTATTTT CASSLTGTGPRSTSTDTQYF
TRBJ1-5 TRBV19 few TRBD1 TGTGCCAGTAGTATTATGACAGGGGGCAACAATCAGCCCCAGCATTTT CASSIMTGGNNQPQHF
TRBJ1-1 TRBV12-3/TRBV12-4 NA NA TGTGCCAGCAGCCCCAACACTGAAGCTCTCTTT CASSPNTEALF
TRBJ2-7 TRBV6-1 many TRBD2 TGTGCCAGCAGTTACGGGACTAGCGGGTACGAGCAGTACTTC CASSYGTSGYEQYF
TRBJ2-3 TRBV20-1 many NA TGCAGTGCGCCGAGGAGCGGAGGTCCTACAGATACGCAGTATTTT CSAPRSGGPTDTQYF
TRBJ1-2 TRBV12-3/TRBV12-4 few NA TGTGCCAGCAGTCTACCTGGGACGGCCTATGGCTACACCTTC CASSLPGTAYGYTF